The TCR beta chain under discussion was sequenced for a study of T cell changes during pregnancy in multiple sclerosis. Profiled with immunoSEQ multiplex PCR; TCRdb holds only in-frame clones, not every one. The data show 100,000 or so clones, around nine tenths seen once. V lost 2 bases to trimming and J lost 6 bases; unmatched junction nucleotides: 7. From germline, CDR1 is MNHNY and CDR2 SVGAGI (reference sequence). This CDR3 region has 15 residues. Source: peripheral blood, taken in the second trimester of pregnancy. This sequence originates from a female donor with multiple sclerosis, enrolled in a pregnancy study. The chain combines TRBV6-6 with TRBJ2-3; 8 positions match TRBD1. CDR3: CASSYGGTGRDTQYF. CDR3 nucleotides: TGTGCCAGCAGTTACGGAGGGACAGGACGGGATACGCAGTATTTT.